This T cell receptor (beta chain) was identified in a study of regulatory T cells in long-lasting Graves disease (dated by TCRdb to 2020 to 2022). With respect to the entire study: Antithyroid drugs had been taken for less than 3 months by newly diagnosed Graves' disease patients. Persistent Graves' disease patients were compared with newly diagnosed Graves' disease patients by peripheral blood TCR sequencing and RNA sequencing. The study was registered as a clinical trial and conducted in China. TCR sequencing covered roughly 13 persistent and roughly 20 newly diagnosed Graves' disease patients, some 35 samples in total. The paper as a whole reports these results and caveats: Patients with persistent disease shared more public clonotypes (approximately 2,500) than newly diagnosed patients did (roughly 970). Sequencing and analysis were restricted to the TCR beta chain. Persistent disease showed preferential use of TRBV28, TRBJ1-2 and TRBJ2-5, whereas newly diagnosed disease favored TRBV20-1 and TRBJ2-1. Persistent Graves' disease patients showed lower TCR Shannon entropy and fewer highly expanded clones than newly diagnosed patients, suggesting clonal expansion. The authors acknowledged the small sample size as a limitation that may reduce accuracy. Only peripheral blood was studied, because thyroid tissue, the primary lesion, was inaccessible.

Concerning this clonotype itself: It lacks a known antigen. There are no base qualities to consult, and no much larger clone falls within one base.

The CDR3 has 18 amino acids, counting the end cysteine and phenylalanine. Only the CDR3 portion is preserved as DNA: 54 bases, with reading frame beginning at the first base. V is cut back by 0 bases and J by 0 bases, with 3 bases in the junction unmatched. The CDR1 and CDR2 encoded by the germline V gene are SGHAT and FQNNGV. Libraries were built with multiplex PCR. The sequencer listed for this sample is Illumina HiSeq 4000. TCR beta libraries were built with iRepertoire HTBI primers and Arm-PCR amplification of CDR3 regions. PCR products were gel purified before sequencing. Under the source paper's analysis protocol: A total of roughly 67 TRBV and 14 TRBJ segments were identified across samples and were used for gene usage analysis of CDR3 amino acid clonotypes. COPE and FqMerger were used to merge the filtered high-quality paired reads into contigs. BLAST was used to align contigs to the IMGT TRBV, TRBD and TRBJ reference genes, and CDR3 was defined following IMGT. Any clonotype with a frequency above 0.1% was classified as a highly expanded clone. Shannon entropy served as the measure of repertoire diversity, while the Gini coefficient captured V-J evenness. A clonotype was considered public if more than one individual shared it. TCRdb applied fastp at Q25 and MiXCR to the public reads, then kept only in-frame beta chains. Every CDR3 protein is listed once, alongside the most common genes and DNA of its rows. TCRdb's processing, not the authors' own work, is the source of the V and J calls. The sample table holds over 350,000 distinct CDR3 sequences, of which 15% were seen once. The ten largest clones capture approximately 7.6% of the sample.

What the time point label conveys for this sample: newly diagnosed GD, antithyroid drugs for less than 3 months. RNA was extracted from PBMCs in TRIzol for both TCR sequencing and RNA sequencing. Graves' disease was diagnosed according to American Thyroid Association guidelines. Recruitment of patients was carried out at an endocrinology department in Xi'an, China. From each patient, about 8.9 milliliters of peripheral blood was collected into an EDTA anticoagulant tube. Ficoll Paque Plus density gradient separation was used to isolate PBMCs, and no further T cell sorting was performed. RNA quality was checked with an Agilent 2100 Bioanalyzer and agarose gel, and concentration with a NanoDrop 2000. These records were also assigned to another study, of T cells in Graves' hyperthyroidism and ophthalmopathy. Reported in the second study: Stable Graves' hyperthyroidism was defined as no progression to ophthalmopathy during 18 months of follow-up. Hyperthyroidism patients were newly diagnosed, had a disease duration of under 2 months, and were aged 18 to 65 years. Exclusion was applied to patients with uncontrolled infections, other autoimmune diseases, pregnancy or lactation. Diagnoses were established on the basis of clinical symptoms, serum thyroxine and TRAb, thyroid ultrasound, and orbital computed tomography. The TCR CDR3 was subjected to a first round of RT-PCR using the HTBI primer set and the Qiagen OneStep RT-PCR kit. Most expanded thyroid clonotypes (frequency above 0.001) were also detected in blood, a finding suggesting that blood repertoires may reflect thyroid immune responses. A model built on a 13 V-J signature distinguished ophthalmopathy from stable hyperthyroidism, reaching around 87% sensitivity and around 81% specificity in cross-validation and 80%/75% in testing. In validation, the model predicted progression to ophthalmopathy with roughly 70% sensitivity and over 72% specificity, a median of around six months before onset. To identify TCR V-J signatures that set the groups apart, the researchers used a discovery cohort of more than 95 patients, made up of 40 to 45 with Graves' ophthalmopathy and 57 with stable Graves' hyperthyroidism. Prospective prediction of ophthalmopathy was tested in an independent validation cohort of 18 to 20 hyperthyroidism patients and 17 patients who later progressed to ophthalmopathy. For training and testing, the 95 to 100 patients in the discovery cohort were randomly divided in a 7:3 ratio. Thyroid tissue and blood T-cell repertoires from six or seven Graves' hyperthyroidism patients were also compared in the study. Following sampling, methimazole starting at 30 mg daily was given to hyperthyroidism patients, and high-dose intravenous methylprednisolone was given to ophthalmopathy patients. The libraries were constructed in a second round of multiplex PCR and then size-selected and purified. Paired-end sequencing of the libraries was performed with 100 bp reads on an Illumina HiSeq2000. SOAPnuke was used to process the raw data, throwing out any read that contained adapters or uncalled bases, had a mean Phred below 15, or lacked an exact constant-primer or identifier match. COPE v1.2.5 was used to merge the high-quality paired reads, and each unique nucleotide sequence was defined as a clonotype. Clonotypes were aligned to IMGT TRBV, TRBD and TRBJ reference segments using MiTCR v1.1. Only V-J combinations with frequency above 0.0001, covering 99% to 99.2% of repertoires, were analysed. A TCS score was defined as the ratio between F50 (clonal expansion) and ExV (chaos), using BLOSUM62-based TCRdist between CDR3 peptides within each V-J. Welch's t-statistics and random forest reduced 450 to 600 V-J features to roughly 13, which were used in a naive Bayes classifier (R e1071). Sample size was not statistically predetermined, and investigators were not blinded to group allocation. The paper describes TCR Vbeta CDR3 sequencing of about 140 peripheral blood samples, made up of 43 ophthalmopathy patients, around 78 hyperthyroidism patients and some 17 progressor patients.

This receptor was obtained from a woman in her forties with Graves disease. Donor details come from another sample of the same person, matched by shared clones. Here the sequenced sample was peripheral blood mononuclear cells (PBMCs), taken at new diagnosis, from a patient treated with antithyroid drugs. The V and J segments used are TRBV11-2 and TRBJ2-1; 12 nucleotides in the junction match TRBD2. The bases read TGTGCCAGCAGCTTAGAACTAGCGGGAGGTCTCTCCTACAATGAGCAGTTCTTC. Its product reads: CASSLELAGGLSYNEQFF.